This T cell receptor beta chain was obtained from a study of blood T cells in healthy people across ages. The CDR3 is 15 amino acids. Germline CDR1 and CDR2: SGHRS and YFSETQ. Sample-barcoded 5' priming and a J-beta primer mix drove a second PCR of roughly 7 to 11 cycles. TCRdb ran MiXCR on the 5' RACE reads and lists one entry per CDR3 protein. The sample holds over 1,500,000 distinct CDR3 sequences, more than 35% seen once. This clonotype was sampled from a human donor in good health. Input material: blood. The chain uses TRBV5-1 and TRBJ2-1, with D unresolved. The J call is uncertain, as TRBJ2-7 better fits the DNA end. For the CDR3, the DNA is TGCGCCACCAGACGGAGCCCTACCTCCTACAATGAGCAGTACTTC. Protein: CATRRSPTSYNEQYF.